These T cell receptor beta chains were read from a single sample in a study of blood T cell repertoires in COVID-19. The data were produced by immunoSEQ multiplex PCR, yet TCRdb's version contains in-frame clones alone and is incomplete. The top ten clones hold 8% to 10% of a sample with just over 85,000 clones, 80% to 90% of them seen once. The sequencing sample was made of peripheral blood. The receptors were gathered from a middle-aged man with acute or convalescent COVID-19. Both conserved end residues are part of each CDR3. A D gene is named only where the DNA matches it firmly. Not all rows give a size; the values are once, few, many and, for expanded clones, a class.

clone size	J gene	V gene	D gene	CDR3 protein	CDR3 DNA
.	TRBJ2-3	TRBV19	.	CASRSSGPGEDTQYF	TGTGCCAGTAGGAGCTCAGGGCCGGGGGAGGATACGCAGTATTTT
.	TRBJ2-3	TRBV10-3	TRBD1	CAISFDVLQGASTDTQYF	TGTGCCATCAGTTTCGATGTATTACAGGGGGCTAGCACAGATACGCAGTATTTT
once	TRBJ1-2	TRBV6-2/TRBV6-3	TRBD1	CASGLRQGYGYTF	TGTGCCAGCGGCCTGAGACAGGGGTATGGCTACACCTTC
.	TRBJ1-3	TRBV5-4	.	CASSLGSFSSGNTIYF	TGTGCCAGCAGCTTGGGTTCGTTCTCCTCTGGAAACACCATATATTTT
.	TRBJ1-4	TRBV7-2	TRBD1	CASSRGQARLFF	TGTGCCAGCAGCCGCGGACAGGCCCGACTGTTTTTT
.	TRBJ1-2	TRBV5-8	.	CASSLLYKGLYGYTF	TGTGCCAGCAGCTTATTATACAAGGGACTCTATGGCTACACCTTC
.	TRBJ2-7	TRBV19	TRBD1	CASSKTTGGYEQYF	TGTGCCAGTAGTAAAACGACAGGGGGCTACGAGCAGTACTTC
.	TRBJ2-3	TRBV30	TRBD2	CAWSVLRGGGDTQYF	TGTGCCTGGAGTGTACTTCGGGGGGGAGGGGATACGCAGTATTTT
.	TRBJ1-2	TRBV19	.	CASSGSIRGIYGYTF	TGTGCCAGTAGTGGCAGTATTCGGGGGATCTATGGCTACACCTTC
.	TRBJ2-7	TRBV10-3	.	CAISDLGGWDEQYF	TGTGCCATCAGTGATTTAGGGGGATGGGACGAGCAGTACTTC